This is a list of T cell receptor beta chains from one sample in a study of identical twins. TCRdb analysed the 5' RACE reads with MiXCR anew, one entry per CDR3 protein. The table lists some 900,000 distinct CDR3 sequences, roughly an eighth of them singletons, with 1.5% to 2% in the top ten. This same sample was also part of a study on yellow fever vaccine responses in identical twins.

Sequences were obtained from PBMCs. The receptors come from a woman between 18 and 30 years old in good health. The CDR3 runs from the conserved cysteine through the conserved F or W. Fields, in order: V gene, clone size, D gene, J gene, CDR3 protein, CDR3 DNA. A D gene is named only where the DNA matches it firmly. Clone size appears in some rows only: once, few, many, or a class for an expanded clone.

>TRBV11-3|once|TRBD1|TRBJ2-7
CASSLDDRGQGEQYF
TGTGCCAGCAGCTTAGACGACAGGGGGCAAGGGGAGCAGTACTTC
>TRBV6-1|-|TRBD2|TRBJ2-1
CASSPREGYEQFF
TGTGCCAGCAGTCCGAGGGAGGGATATGAGCAGTTCTTC
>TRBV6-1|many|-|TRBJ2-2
CASRLGTQNTGELFF
TGTGCCAGCAGGCTAGGGACACAGAACACCGGGGAGCTGTTTTTT
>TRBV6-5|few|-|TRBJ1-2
CASTSTGSGYTF
TGTGCCAGCACATCGACGGGCTCTGGCTACACCTTC
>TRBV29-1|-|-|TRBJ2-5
CSSGRGAEETQYF
TGCAGCTCGGGTCGCGGGGCAGAAGAGACCCAGTACTTC
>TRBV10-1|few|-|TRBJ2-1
CASSGGQTNQKYNEQFF
TGCGCCAGCAGTGGGGGGCAGACGAACCAAAAATACAATGAGCAGTTCTTC
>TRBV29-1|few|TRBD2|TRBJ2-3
CSVAPTSGWDTQYF
TGCAGCGTTGCCCCGACTAGCGGGTGGGATACGCAGTATTTT
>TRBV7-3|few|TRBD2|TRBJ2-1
CASSPERLAESLLSEQFF
TGTGCCAGCAGCCCCGAAAGACTAGCGGAGTCCCTCCTGAGTGAGCAGTTCTTC
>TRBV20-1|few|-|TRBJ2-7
CSARTGGNYEQYF
TGCAGTGCTCGGACAGGCGGGAACTACGAGCAGTACTTC
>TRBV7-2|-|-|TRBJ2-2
CASSLGGVKTGELFF
TGTGCCAGCAGCTTGGGCGGGGTAAAGACCGGGGAGCTGTTTTTT
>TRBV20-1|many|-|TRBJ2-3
CSAGYNTDTQYF
TGCAGTGCGGGGTATAACACAGATACGCAGTATTTT
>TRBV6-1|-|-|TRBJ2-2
CASSERRPGGTGELFF
TGTGCCAGCAGTGAACGAAGGCCAGGGGGGACCGGGGAGCTGTTTTTT
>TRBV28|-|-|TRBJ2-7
CASSSLGTEPGFEQYF
TGTGCCAGCAGTTCACTAGGGACCGAGCCGGGTTTCGAGCAGTACTTC
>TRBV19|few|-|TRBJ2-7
CASSIGEIYEQYF
TGTGCCAGTAGTATTGGAGAGATATACGAGCAGTACTTC
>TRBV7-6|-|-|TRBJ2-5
CASSPDEGGTAETQYF
TGTGCCAGCAGCCCCGATGAGGGGGGGACGGCAGAGACCCAGTACTTC
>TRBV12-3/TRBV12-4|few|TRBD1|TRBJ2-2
CASSLATGVGGELFF
TGTGCCAGCAGTTTAGCGACAGGGGTTGGCGGGGAGCTGTTTTTT
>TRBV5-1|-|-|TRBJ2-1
CASSSQGQQFF
TGCGCCAGCAGCTCACAGGGTCAACAGTTCTTC
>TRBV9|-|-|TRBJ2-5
CASSGLGVTQYF
TGTGCCAGCAGCGGACTAGGGGTGACCCAGTACTTC
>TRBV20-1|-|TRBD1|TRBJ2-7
CSARAGTGGYEQYF
TGCAGTGCTAGAGCTGGGACAGGGGGCTACGAGCAGTACTTC
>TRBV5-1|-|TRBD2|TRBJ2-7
CASSTTPGGPGEQYF
TGCGCCAGCAGTACCACCCCGGGAGGGCCGGGCGAGCAGTACTTC
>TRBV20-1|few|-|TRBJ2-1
CSARDRRGTSYNEQFF
TGCAGTGCTAGAGATCGAAGAGGGACCAGTTACAATGAGCAGTTCTTC
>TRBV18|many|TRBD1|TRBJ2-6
CASSPGTGGSGANVLTF
TGTGCCAGCTCTCCCGGGACAGGAGGCTCTGGGGCCAACGTCCTGACTTTC
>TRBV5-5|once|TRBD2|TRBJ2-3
CASSRASGGLTSTDTQYF
TGTGCCAGCAGCAGGGCTAGCGGGGGGCTTACTAGCACAGATACGCAGTATTTT
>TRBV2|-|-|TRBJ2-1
CASKPKAGLYNEQFF
TGTGCCAGCAAACCCAAGGCGGGACTCTACAATGAGCAGTTCTTC
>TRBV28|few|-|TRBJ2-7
CASRRGGRAYEQYF
TGTGCCAGCAGAAGGGGCGGCCGAGCCTACGAGCAGTACTTC
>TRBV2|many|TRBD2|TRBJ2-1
CASSDKRGSYNEQFF
TGTGCCAGCAGTGACAAGCGGGGCTCCTACAATGAGCAGTTCTTC
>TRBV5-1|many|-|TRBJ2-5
CASSDGTQYF
TGCGCCAGCAGTGACGGGACCCAGTACTTC
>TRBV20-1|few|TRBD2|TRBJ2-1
CSARESSGIRYEQFF
TGCAGTGCTAGAGAGAGTAGCGGGATTCGTTATGAGCAGTTCTTC
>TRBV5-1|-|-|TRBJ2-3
CASSLGAVSTDTQYF
TGCGCCAGCAGCTTGGGGGCAGTAAGCACAGATACGCAGTATTTT
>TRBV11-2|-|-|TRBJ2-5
CASSLGAGRDGLETQYF
TGTGCCAGCAGCTTAGGTGCCGGCAGGGATGGACTGGAGACCCAGTACTTC
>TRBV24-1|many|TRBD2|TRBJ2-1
CATSDSSAGGYYEQFF
TGTGCCACCAGTGATTCTTCAGCGGGAGGCTACTATGAGCAGTTCTTC
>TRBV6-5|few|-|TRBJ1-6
CASSYFQGISPLHF
TGTGCCAGCAGTTACTTCCAGGGGATTTCACCCCTCCACTTT
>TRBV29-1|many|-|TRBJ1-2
CSVESDGYGYTF
TGCAGCGTTGAGAGCGATGGCTATGGCTACACCTTC
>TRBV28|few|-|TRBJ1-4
CAVSSGYWREKLFF
TGTGCCGTTTCCAGCGGTTATTGGCGTGAAAAACTGTTTTTT
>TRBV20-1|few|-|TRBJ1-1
CSARDGLTEAFF
TGCAGTGCTCGAGACGGGCTCACTGAAGCTTTCTTT
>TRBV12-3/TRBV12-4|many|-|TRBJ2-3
CASSRTDTQYF
TGTGCCAGCAGCCGCACAGATACGCAGTATTTT
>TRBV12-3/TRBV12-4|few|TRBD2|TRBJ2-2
CASSFPSGGVYTGELFF
TGTGCCAGCAGTTTTCCTAGCGGGGGGGTATACACCGGGGAGCTGTTTTTT
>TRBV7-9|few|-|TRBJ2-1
CASSLNSVRNNEQFF
TGTGCCAGCAGCTTAAATAGTGTCCGTAACAATGAGCAGTTCTTC
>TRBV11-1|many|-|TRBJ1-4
CASSLASGALVGTNEKLFF
TGTGCCAGCAGCTTAGCGTCGGGGGCCCTTGTAGGGACTAATGAAAAACTGTTTTTT
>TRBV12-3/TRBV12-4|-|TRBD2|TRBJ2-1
CASITSPGLGENEQFF
TGTGCCAGCATCACCTCACCGGGACTAGGTGAGAATGAGCAGTTCTTC
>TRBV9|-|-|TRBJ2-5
CASSVVTQQGETQYF
TGTGCCAGCAGCGTAGTGACCCAACAAGGGGAGACCCAGTACTTC
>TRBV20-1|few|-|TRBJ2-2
CSASFAGNTGELFF
TGCAGTGCTAGTTTTGCAGGGAACACCGGGGAGCTGTTTTTT
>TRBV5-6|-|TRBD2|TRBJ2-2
CASSNGLAGPNTGELFF
TGTGCCAGCAGCAACGGACTAGCGGGGCCGAACACCGGGGAGCTGTTTTTT